A single sample gave rise to the 14 T cell receptor beta chains below, sequenced in a study of post-analysis software for immune sequencing data. The study's findings and limits: TRBV segments more frequent in patients than in controls numbered a few and included TRBV5-6, TRBV5-1 and TRBV20-1.

Unique molecular identifiers were present in the TCR beta cDNA libraries. TCRdb re-derived calls from the PCR reads in MiXCR, one entry per CDR3 protein. The sample yields about 560,000 distinct CDR3 sequences, about 40% seen once. These TCRs are of unknown antigen specificity. Material: blood. The receptors stem from a girl aged 5-17 years with multiple sclerosis.

This clonotype was observed a few times. The chain uses TRBV29-1 and TRBJ1-1; TRBD1 might be the D (6 bases). Trimming left V 7 bases short and J 2 bases short, with 11 bases between. Germline CDR1 SQVTM, CDR2 ANQGSEA. The CDR3 extends over 12 amino acids. CDR3 bases: TGCAGCGGGGAACAGGGAAACACTGAAGCTTTCTTT. Residues: CSGEQGNTEAFF. Full variable domain (outside the CDR3, taken from reference TRBV29-1 and TRBJ1-1): SAVISQKPSRDICQRGTSLTIQCQVDSQVTMMFWYRQQPGQSLTLIATANQGSEATYESGFVIDKFPISRPNLTFSTLTVSNMSPEDSSIYLCSGEQGNTEAFFGQGTRLTVV.

The V gene is TRBV24-1, the J gene TRBJ2-3; 10 bases fit TRBD1. The CDR3 has 15 residues. Unmatched junction bases numbered 5, after V lost 5 bases and J lost 4 bases. Per the germline V gene, CDR1 is KGHDR and CDR2 is SFDVKD. The CDR3 spells CATSGPGQGSDTQYF. The CDR3 nucleotides read TGTGCCACCAGTGGACCGGGACAGGGGTCAGATACGCAGTATTTT.

The J gene is TRBJ2-7, the V gene TRBV5-1, with D tentatively TRBD1 (5 bases). This CDR3 contains 14 residues. CDR1 is SGHRS, CDR2 YFSETQ, per germline. Trimming stripped 0 bases from V and 2 bases from J, with 9 bases between. The CDR3 protein is CASSLAPGPYEQYF. DNA of the CDR3: TGCGCCAGCAGCTTGGCCCCAGGGCCCTACGAGCAGTACTTC.

The chain is built from TRBV20-1 and TRBJ1-5; a weak D match, TRBD1 (6 bases). Germline V gives CDR1 DFQATT, CDR2 SNEGSKA (reference sequence). The CDR3 extends over 13 amino acids. Trimming took 3 bases from V and 3 from J, leaving 9 bases between them. The CDR3 coding sequence is TGCAGTGCTAGTAGGGGGGTCAATCAGCCCCAGCATTTT. This codes for CSASRGVNQPQHF.

The chain links TRBV5-6 to TRBJ2-5, with TRBD2 identical over 7 bases. Losses at the gene ends were 0 bases for V and 2 bases for J; bases not matched to a gene: 7. Germline V gives CDR1 SGHDT, CDR2 YYEEEE. CDR3 length: 16 residues. CDR3 nucleotide sequence: TGTGCCAGCAGCTTGGCCAACGAGCGGGGTCAAGAGACCCAGTACTTC. This encodes CASSLANERGQETQYF. Supplemented by reference TRBV5-6 and TRBJ2-5, the full variable domain reads DAGVTQSPTHLIKTRGQQVTLRCSPKSGHDTVSWYQQALGQGPQFIFQYYEEEERQRGNFPDRFSGHQFPNYSSELNVNALLLGDSALYLCASSLANERGQETQYFGPGTRLLVL.

The chain recombines TRBV3-1 with TRBJ2-7; TRBD1 aligns across 8 bases. With 4 bases clipped from V and 6 bases from J, the junction kept 11 bases outside the gene matches. This CDR3 region has 15 residues. From germline, CDR1 is LGHDT and CDR2 YNNKEL (reference sequence). CDR3 sequence: CASSPPDRGLSEQYF. The CDR3 DNA sequence: TGTGCCAGCAGCCCGCCCGACAGGGGTCTATCCGAGCAGTACTTC.

This chain uses TRBV24-1 with TRBJ2-4; TRBD1 or TRBD2 may be the D gene (5 bases each). This CDR3 is built from 15 residues. V lost 2 bases to trimming and J lost 6 bases, with 13 bases between them. CDR1 and CDR2 from the germline V gene are KGHDR and SFDVKD. CDR3 coding DNA: TGTGCCACCAGTGATTCCCGCCTTGGGGGAAACATTCAGTACTTC. It yields the protein CATSDSRLGGNIQYF.

This clonotype was detected only a few times. CDR3: CSAASALTSGPHYEQYF. DNA of the CDR3: TGCAGTGCTGCCTCTGCCTTGACTAGCGGGCCGCACTACGAGCAGTACTTC. The chain recombines TRBV20-1 with TRBJ2-7; the match to TRBD2 covers 10 bases. CDR1 DFQATT and CDR2 SNEGSKA come from the germline V gene (reference sequence). Trimming removed 5 bases from V and 3 bases from J; junction bases left unmatched: 16. The CDR3 runs to 17 residues.

The genes are TRBV2 and TRBJ2-7; 7 bases are a match to TRBD2. The tail of the sequence fits TRBJ2-5 better, so the J call may be wrong. The CDR3 is 14 residues long. CDR1 and CDR2 from the germline V gene are SNHLY and FYNNEI. The CDR3 loop reads CASSPRGVMETQYF. In nucleotides, the CDR3 is TGTGCCAGCAGCCCCCGGGGGGTAATGGAGACCCAGTACTTC.

The gene calls are TRBV10-3 and TRBJ2-1, with 9 bases that match TRBD2. J gave up 7 bases and V 6 bases, and 1 base lay outside the gene matches. This CDR3 has 12 residues. CDR1 is ENHRY and CDR2 is SYGVKD in the germline V gene. DNA of the CDR3: TGTGCCATCAGGCGGGAGGGGAATGAGCAGTTCTTC. Translation: CAIRREGNEQFF.

This clonotype was counted between two and nine times. The chain has TRBV12-3 or TRBV12-4 and TRBJ2-3; unclear D gene. Between the trimmed V and J ends, which lost 6 bases and 2 bases, there was a span of 15 bases. The CDR3 runs to 15 residues. In DNA, the CDR3 is TGTGCCAGCAGCACATTAAGGGCCATCACAGATACGCAGTATTTT. Protein sequence: CASSTLRAITDTQYF.

This chain connects TRBV27 to TRBJ1-4; maybe TRBD1 (5 bases). The CDR3 consists of 14 residues. CDR1 MNHEY and CDR2 SMNVEV come from the germline V gene (reference sequence). V gave up 7 bases and J gave up 6 bases, with 15 bases separating them. CDR3 nucleotide sequence: TGTGCCAGCACCCACCGGGACCGACATGAAAAACTGTTTTTT. Translating gives CASTHRDRHEKLFF.

This clonotype has a handful of counts. The V gene is TRBV11-2, the J gene TRBJ1-1; the D is unclear. Germline V gene data show CDR1 as SGHAT and CDR2 as FQNNGV. The length of the CDR3 is 15 residues. Trimming removed 5 bases at V and 0 bases at J, with 13 bases between. The CDR3 spells CASSPRGGLNTEAFF. In DNA, the CDR3 is TGTGCCAGCAGCCCCCGGGGAGGGTTGAACACTGAAGCTTTCTTT.

The rearrangement joins TRBV2 to TRBJ2-5, with TRBD2 identical over 11 bases. The CDR3 length is 15 residues. V shed 4 bases and J 1 base; nucleotides not matched to a gene: 2. Germline assignment: CDR1 SNHLY and CDR2 FYNNEI. CDR3 loop: CASSVTSGTQETQYF. For the CDR3, the DNA is TGTGCCAGCAGTGTGACTAGCGGGACCCAAGAGACCCAGTACTTC.